The 3 T cell receptor beta chains below come from one sample, sequenced in a study of shared clonotypes between healthy human individuals. Only in-frame clones appear in the TCRdb table, and some are missing; sequencing was by immunoSEQ multiplex PCR. The sample holds roughly 2.5 million clones; approximately 94% are singletons and the top ten take roughly 0.14%. Sequences were obtained from naive CD4+ T cells sorted from blood. Subset defined: CD45RA+ positively selected. These receptor sequences come from a man younger than 30 in good health.

The gene calls are TRBV5-1 and TRBJ1-2; TRBD1 agrees at 7 bases. The germline V gene has CDR1 SGHRS and CDR2 YFSETQ. There are 14 residues in the CDR3. V shed 3 bases, J shed 1 base, and the junction held 3 bases outside the gene matches. In nucleotides, the CDR3 is TGCGCCAGCAGCTGGGGACAGTATAACTATGGCTACACCTTC. Its translation: CASSWGQYNYGYTF.

This sequence joins TRBV4-3 and TRBJ1-3; D is unclear. Germline loops: CDR1 LGHNA, CDR2 YSLEER. The CDR3 spans 13 residues. V was shortened by 8 bases and J by 3 bases, with 11 bases between the two germline ends. The CDR3 DNA reads TGCGCCAGCGGAAGGACCGATGGAAACACCATATATTTT. This encodes CASGRTDGNTIYF.

In the case of this clone: Additional DNA sequences in this sample encode the identical CDR3. The chain is built from TRBV29-1 and TRBJ2-7; D is unresolved. CDR1 and CDR2 from the germline V gene are SQVTM and ANQGSEA. The CDR3 extends over 11 amino acids. V was pared by 7 bases and J by 0 bases, with 7 bases between. The CDR3 DNA reads TGCAGCGCTCGGAACTCCTACGAGCAGTACTTC. It translates to CSARNSYEQYF.